One T cell receptor (beta chain) is described in this entry. Germline values: CDR1 MNHEY, CDR2 SMNVEV (reference sequence). With 6 bases clipped from V and 1 base from J, the junction kept 7 bases outside the gene matches. The CDR3 runs to 15 residues. This sample was taken from a study of cytomegalovirus exposure and HLA in healthy donors. Researchers ran the PCR with 60 Vbeta and 13 Jbeta primers. The protocol was immunoSEQ multiplex PCR, while the TCRdb copy is restricted to in-frame clones and leaves out a portion. The profile shows about 140,000 clones, less than 10% of them singletons. Sequenced: PBMCs. This chain connects TRBV27 to TRBJ2-7, with 9 bases matching TRBD1. The TCR was taken from a man aged 50 to 59 in good health and CMV-seronegative. CDR3 loop: CASSPLGQGSYEQYF. CDR3 sequence (DNA): TGTGCCAGCAGCCCCTTGGGACAGGGTTCCTACGAGCAGTACTTC.